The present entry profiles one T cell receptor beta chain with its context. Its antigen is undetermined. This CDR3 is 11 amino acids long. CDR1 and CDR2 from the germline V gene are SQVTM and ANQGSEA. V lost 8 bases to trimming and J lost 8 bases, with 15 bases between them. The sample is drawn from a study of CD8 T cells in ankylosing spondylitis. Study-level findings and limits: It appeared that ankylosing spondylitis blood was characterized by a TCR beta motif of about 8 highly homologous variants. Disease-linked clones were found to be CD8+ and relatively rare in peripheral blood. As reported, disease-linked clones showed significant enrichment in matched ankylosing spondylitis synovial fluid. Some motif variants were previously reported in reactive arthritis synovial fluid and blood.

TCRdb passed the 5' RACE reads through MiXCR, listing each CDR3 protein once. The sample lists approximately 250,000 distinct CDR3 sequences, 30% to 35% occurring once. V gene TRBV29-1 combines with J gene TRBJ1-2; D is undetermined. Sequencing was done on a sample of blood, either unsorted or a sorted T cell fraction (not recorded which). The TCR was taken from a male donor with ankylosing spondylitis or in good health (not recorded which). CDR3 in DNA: TGCAGCCCCAAACTAATTTCCGGCTACACCTTC. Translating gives CSPKLISGYTF.